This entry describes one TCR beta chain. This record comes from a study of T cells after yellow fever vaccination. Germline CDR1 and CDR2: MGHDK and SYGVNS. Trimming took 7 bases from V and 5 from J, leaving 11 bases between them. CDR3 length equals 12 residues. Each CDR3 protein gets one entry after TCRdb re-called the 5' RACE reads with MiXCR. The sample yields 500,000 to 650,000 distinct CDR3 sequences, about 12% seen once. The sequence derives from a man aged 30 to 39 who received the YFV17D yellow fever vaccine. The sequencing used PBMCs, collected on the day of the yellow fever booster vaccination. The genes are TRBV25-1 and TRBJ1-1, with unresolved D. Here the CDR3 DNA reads TGTGCCAGCATAGGAGGCGGGACTGAAGCTTTCTTT. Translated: CASIGGGTEAFF.